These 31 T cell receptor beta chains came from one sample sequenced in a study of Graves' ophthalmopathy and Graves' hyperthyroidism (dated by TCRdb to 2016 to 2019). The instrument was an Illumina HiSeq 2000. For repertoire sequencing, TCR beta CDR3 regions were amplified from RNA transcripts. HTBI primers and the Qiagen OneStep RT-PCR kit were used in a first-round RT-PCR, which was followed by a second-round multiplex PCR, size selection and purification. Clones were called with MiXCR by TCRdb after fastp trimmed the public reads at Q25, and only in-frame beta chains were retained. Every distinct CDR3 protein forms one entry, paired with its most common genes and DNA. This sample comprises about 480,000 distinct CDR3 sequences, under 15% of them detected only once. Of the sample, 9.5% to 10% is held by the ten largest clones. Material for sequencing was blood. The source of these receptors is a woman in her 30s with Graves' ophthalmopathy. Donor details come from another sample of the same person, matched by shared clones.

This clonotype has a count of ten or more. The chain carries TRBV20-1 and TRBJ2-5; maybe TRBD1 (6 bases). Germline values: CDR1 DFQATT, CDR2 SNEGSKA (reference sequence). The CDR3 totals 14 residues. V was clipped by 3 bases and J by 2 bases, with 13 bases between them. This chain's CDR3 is CSASKGESQETQYF. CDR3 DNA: TGCAGTGCTAGTAAGGGGGAAAGTCAAGAGACCCAGTACTTC.

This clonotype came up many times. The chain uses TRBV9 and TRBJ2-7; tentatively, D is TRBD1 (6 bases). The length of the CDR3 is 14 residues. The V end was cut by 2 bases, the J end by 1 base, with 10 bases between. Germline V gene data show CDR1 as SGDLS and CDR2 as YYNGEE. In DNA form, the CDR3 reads TGTGCCAGCAGCGTCGACAGGATTTCCTACGAGCAGTACTTC. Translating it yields CASSVDRISYEQYF.

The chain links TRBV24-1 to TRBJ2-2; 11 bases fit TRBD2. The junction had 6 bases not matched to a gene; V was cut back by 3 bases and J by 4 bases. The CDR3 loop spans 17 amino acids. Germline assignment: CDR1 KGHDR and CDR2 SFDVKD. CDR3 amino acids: CATSDPGTSGFTGELFF. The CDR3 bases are TGTGCCACCAGTGATCCCGGGACTAGCGGATTCACCGGGGAGCTGTTTTTT.

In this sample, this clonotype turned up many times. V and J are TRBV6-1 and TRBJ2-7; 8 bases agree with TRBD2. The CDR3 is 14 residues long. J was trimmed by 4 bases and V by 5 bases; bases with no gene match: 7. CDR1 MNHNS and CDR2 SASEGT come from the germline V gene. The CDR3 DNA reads TGTGCCAGCAGTCCATACAGCGGGAGTTACGAGCAGTACTTC. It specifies CASSPYSGSYEQYF.

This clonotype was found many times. This chain's CDR3 is CASSGGATEAFF. CDR3 nucleotides: TGTGCCAGCAGCGGGGGGGCGACCGAAGCTTTCTTT. The V and J genes are TRBV6-1 and TRBJ1-1, with TRBD1 as a possible D gene (6 bases). This CDR3 is built from 12 residues. V shed 6 bases and J shed 8 bases, with 13 bases lying between them. Germline CDR1 MNHNS, CDR2 SASEGT.

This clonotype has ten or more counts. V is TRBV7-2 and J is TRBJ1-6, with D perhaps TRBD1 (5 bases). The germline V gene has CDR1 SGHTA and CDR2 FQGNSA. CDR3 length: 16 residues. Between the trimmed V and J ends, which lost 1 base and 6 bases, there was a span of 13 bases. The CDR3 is CASSLGPFGGNSPLHF. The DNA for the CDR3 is TGTGCCAGCAGCTTAGGTCCCTTTGGGGGTAATTCACCCCTCCACTTT.

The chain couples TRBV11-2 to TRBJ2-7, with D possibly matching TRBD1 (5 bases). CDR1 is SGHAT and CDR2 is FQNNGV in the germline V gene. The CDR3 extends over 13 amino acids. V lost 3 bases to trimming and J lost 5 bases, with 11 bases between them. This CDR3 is CASSLGRANEQYF. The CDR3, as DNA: TGTGCCAGCAGCTTGGGCAGGGCAAACGAGCAGTACTTC.

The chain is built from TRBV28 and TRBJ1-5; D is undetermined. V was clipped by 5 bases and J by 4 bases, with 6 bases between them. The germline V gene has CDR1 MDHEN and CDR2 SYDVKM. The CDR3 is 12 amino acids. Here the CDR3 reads CASSVANQPQHF. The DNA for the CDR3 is TGTGCCAGCAGTGTTGCTAATCAGCCCCAGCATTTT.

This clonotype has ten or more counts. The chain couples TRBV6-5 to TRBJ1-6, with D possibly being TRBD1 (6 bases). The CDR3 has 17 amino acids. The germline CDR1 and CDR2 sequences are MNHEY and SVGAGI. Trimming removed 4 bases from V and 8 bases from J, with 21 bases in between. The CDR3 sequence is CASSSPTQNRVDSPLHF. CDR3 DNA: TGTGCCAGCAGTTCCCCGACTCAAAACAGGGTAGATTCACCCCTCCACTTT.

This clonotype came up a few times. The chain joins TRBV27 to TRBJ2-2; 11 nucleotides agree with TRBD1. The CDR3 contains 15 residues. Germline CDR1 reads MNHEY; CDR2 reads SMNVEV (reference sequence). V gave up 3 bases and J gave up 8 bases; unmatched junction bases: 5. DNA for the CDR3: TGTGCCAGCAGTTTGAGGACAGGGGGCGGGGGGGAGCTGTTTTTT. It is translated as CASSLRTGGGGELFF.

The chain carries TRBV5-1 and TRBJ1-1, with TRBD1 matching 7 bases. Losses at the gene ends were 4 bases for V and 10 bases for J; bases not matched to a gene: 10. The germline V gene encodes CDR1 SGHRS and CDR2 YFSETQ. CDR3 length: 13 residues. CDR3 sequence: CASSRQGFGAAFF. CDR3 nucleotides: TGCGCCAGCAGCCGACAGGGTTTTGGTGCAGCTTTCTTT.

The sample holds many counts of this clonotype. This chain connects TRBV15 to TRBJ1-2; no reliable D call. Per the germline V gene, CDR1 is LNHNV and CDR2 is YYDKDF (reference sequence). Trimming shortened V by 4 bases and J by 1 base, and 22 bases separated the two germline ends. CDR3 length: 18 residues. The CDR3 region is CATSTLKVYRADNYGYTF. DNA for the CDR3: TGTGCCACCAGCACCTTAAAGGTGTATCGGGCCGATAACTATGGCTACACCTTC.

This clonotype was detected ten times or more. The CDR3 here is CASSVEAVPNSPLHF. For the CDR3, the DNA is TGTGCCAGCAGCGTAGAGGCAGTCCCTAATTCACCCCTCCACTTT. The chain is built from TRBV9 and TRBJ1-6; D unclear. Trimming stripped 0 bases from V and 6 bases from J, with 10 bases between. Per germline, CDR1 SGDLS and CDR2 YYNGEE. This CDR3 is 15 amino acids long.

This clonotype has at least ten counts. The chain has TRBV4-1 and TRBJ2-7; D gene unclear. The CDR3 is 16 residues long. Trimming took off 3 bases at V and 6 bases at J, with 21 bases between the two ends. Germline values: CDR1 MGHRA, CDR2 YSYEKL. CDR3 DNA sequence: TGCGCCAGCAGCCACCCTATAGTTCAGTCTCCGGGCGAGCAGTACTTC. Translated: CASSHPIVQSPGEQYF.

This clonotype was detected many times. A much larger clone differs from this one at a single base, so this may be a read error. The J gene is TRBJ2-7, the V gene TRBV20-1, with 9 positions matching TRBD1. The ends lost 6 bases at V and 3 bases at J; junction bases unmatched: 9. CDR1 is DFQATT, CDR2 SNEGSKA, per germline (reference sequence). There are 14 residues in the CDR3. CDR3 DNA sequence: TGCAGTGCCAAGGACAGGGGCAGCTTCTACGAGCAGTACTTC. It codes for CSAKDRGSFYEQYF.

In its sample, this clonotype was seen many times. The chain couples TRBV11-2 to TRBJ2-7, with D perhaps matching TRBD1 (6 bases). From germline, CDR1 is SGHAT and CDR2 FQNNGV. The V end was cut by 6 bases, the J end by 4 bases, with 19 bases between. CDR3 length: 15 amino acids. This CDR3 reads CASSSPKTGSYEQYF. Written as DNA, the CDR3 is TGTGCCAGCAGTTCACCCAAGACAGGAAGTTACGAGCAGTACTTC. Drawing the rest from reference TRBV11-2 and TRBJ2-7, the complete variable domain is EAGVAQSPRYKIIEKRQSVAFWCNPISGHATLYWYQQILGQGPKLLIQFQNNGVVDDSQLPKDRFSAERLKGVDSTLKIQPAKLEDSAVYLCASSSPKTGSYEQYFGPGTRLTVT.

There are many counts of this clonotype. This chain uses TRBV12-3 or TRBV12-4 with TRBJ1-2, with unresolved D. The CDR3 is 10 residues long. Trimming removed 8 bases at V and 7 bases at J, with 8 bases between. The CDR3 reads CASSGPGYTF. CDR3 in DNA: TGTGCCAGCTCCGGACCTGGCTACACCTTC.

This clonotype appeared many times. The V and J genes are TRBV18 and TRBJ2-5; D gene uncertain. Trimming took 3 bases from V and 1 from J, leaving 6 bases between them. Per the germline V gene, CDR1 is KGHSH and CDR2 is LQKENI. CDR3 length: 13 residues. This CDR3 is CASSPLPQETQYF. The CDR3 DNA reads TGTGCCAGCTCACCCCTCCCCCAAGAGACCCAGTACTTC.

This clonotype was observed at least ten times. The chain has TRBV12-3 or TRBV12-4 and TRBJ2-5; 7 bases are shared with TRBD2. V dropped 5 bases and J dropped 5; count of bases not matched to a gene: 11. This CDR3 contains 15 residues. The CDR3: CASSGPPREGETQYF. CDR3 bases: TGTGCCAGCAGTGGACCCCCTAGGGAGGGGGAGACCCAGTACTTC.

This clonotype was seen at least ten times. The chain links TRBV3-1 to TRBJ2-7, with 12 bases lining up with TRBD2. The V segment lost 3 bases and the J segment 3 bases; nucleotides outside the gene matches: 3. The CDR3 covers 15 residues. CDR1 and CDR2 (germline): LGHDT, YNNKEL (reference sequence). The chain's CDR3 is CASSQPTSGSYEQYF. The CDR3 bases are TGTGCCAGCAGCCAGCCGACTAGCGGGAGCTACGAGCAGTACTTC.

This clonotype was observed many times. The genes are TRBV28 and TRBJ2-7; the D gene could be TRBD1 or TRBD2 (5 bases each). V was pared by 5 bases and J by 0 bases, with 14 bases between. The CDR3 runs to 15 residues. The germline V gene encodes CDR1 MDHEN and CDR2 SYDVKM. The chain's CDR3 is CASSRLLGVSYEQYF. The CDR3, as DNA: TGTGCCAGCAGTCGCCTTTTGGGGGTCTCCTACGAGCAGTACTTC.

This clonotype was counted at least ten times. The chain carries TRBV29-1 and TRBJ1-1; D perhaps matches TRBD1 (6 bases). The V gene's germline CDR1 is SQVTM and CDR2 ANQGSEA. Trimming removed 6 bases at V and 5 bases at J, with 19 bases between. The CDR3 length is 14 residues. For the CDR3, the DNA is TGCAGCGTCGCTTGGGACACTGTGGATACTGAAGCTTTCTTT. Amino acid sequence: CSVAWDTVDTEAFF.

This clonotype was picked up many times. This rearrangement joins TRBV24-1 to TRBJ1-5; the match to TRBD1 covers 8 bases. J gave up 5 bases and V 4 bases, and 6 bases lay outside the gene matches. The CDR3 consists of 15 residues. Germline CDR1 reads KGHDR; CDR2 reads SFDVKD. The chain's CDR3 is CATSDPGTGHQPQHF. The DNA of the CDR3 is TGTGCCACCAGTGACCCCGGGACAGGCCATCAGCCCCAGCATTTT.

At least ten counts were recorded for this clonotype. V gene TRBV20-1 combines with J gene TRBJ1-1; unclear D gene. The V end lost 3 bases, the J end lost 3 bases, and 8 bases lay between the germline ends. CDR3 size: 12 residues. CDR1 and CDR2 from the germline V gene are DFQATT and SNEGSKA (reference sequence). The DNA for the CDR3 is TGCAGTGCTAGGATTGGCGACACTGAAGCTTTCTTT. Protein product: CSARIGDTEAFF.

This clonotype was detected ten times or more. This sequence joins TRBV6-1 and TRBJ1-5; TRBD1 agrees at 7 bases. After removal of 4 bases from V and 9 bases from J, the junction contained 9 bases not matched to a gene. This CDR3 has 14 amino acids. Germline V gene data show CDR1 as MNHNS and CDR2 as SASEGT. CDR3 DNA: TGTGCCAGCAGTGGAGAGAGGGGGCTAGGGCCCCAGCATTTT. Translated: CASSGERGLGPQHF.

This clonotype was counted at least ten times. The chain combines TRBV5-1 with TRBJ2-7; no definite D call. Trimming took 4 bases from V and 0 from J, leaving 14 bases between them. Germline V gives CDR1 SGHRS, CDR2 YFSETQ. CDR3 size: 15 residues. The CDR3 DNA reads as TGCGCCAGCAGCCCGTTATCACGAAGCTCCTACGAGCAGTACTTC. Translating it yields CASSPLSRSSYEQYF.

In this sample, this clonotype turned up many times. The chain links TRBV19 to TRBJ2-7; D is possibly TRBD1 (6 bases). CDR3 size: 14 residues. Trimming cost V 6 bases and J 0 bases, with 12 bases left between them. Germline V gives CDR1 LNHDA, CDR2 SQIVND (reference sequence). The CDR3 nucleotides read TGTGCCAGTAGGCCGACAGGTGCCTCCTACGAGCAGTACTTC. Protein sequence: CASRPTGASYEQYF.

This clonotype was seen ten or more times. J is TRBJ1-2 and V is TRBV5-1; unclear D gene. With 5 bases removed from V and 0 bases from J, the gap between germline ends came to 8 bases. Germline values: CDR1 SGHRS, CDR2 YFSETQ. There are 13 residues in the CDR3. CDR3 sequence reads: CASSLEANYGYTF. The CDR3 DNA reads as TGCGCCAGCAGTTTAGAAGCTAACTATGGCTACACCTTC.

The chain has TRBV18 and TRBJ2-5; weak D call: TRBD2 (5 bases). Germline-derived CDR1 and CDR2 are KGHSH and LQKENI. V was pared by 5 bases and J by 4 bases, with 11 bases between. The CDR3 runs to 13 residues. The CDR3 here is CASSSREPETQYF. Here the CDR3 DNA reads TGTGCCAGCTCATCCCGGGAACCAGAGACCCAGTACTTC.

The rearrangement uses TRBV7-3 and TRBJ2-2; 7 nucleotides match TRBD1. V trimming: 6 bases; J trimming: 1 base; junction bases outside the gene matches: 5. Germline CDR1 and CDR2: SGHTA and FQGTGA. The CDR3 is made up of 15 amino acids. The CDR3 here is CASRPTGKNTGELFF. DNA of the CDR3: TGTGCCAGCAGACCGACAGGGAAGAACACCGGGGAGCTGTTTTTT.

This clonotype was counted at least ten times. CDR3 sequence (DNA): TGTGCCATATATAGGGGTGACACTGAAGCTTTCTTT. It is translated as CAIYRGDTEAFF. The V and J genes are TRBV6-5 and TRBJ1-1, with D tentatively TRBD1 (5 bases). V shed 10 bases and J shed 3 bases, with 12 bases lying between them. The CDR3 has 12 amino acids. Per the germline V gene, CDR1 is MNHEY and CDR2 is SVGAGI.